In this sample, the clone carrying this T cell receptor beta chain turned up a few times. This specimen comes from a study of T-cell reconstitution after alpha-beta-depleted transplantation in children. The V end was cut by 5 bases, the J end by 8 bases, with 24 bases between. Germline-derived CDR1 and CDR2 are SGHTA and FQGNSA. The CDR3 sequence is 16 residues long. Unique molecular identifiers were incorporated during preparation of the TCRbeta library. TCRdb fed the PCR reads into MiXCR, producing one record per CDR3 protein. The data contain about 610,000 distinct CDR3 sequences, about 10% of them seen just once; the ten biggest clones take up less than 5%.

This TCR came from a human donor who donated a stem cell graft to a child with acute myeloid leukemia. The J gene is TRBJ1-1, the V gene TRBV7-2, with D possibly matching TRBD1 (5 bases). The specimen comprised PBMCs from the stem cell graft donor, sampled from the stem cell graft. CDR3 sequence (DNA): TGTGCCAGCAGCGCTCGTACCGGGACGGCGACCGGAGAAGCTTTCTTT. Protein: CASSARTGTATGEAFF. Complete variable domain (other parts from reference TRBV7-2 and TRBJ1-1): GAGVSQSPSNKVTEKGKDVELRCDPISGHTALYWYRQSLGQGLEFLIYFQGNSAPDKSGLPSDRFSAERTGGSVSTLTIQRTQQEDSAVYLCASSARTGTATGEAFFGQGTRLTVV.